The rows below give T cell receptor beta chains drawn from one sample of a study of blood T cell repertoires in COVID-19. Assay used: immunoSEQ multiplex PCR; TCRdb lists only in-frame clones, some missing. The table has approximately 190,000 clones, roughly 89% seen once. The material sequenced was PBMCs or T cells enriched from blood (not recorded which). The receptor source for this set is a woman in her twenties or thirties who had been exposed to COVID-19. CDR3s include the opening cysteine and the closing phenylalanine or tryptophan. A D gene is named only where the DNA matches it firmly. A clone size is listed for some rows: how often the clone was seen (once, few, many), or a class if it is expanded.

TRBJ2-1 | TRBD1 | TRBV5-1 | NA | 13 | TGCGCCAGCTACTTGACAGGGGTCGGTGAGCAGTTCTTC | CASYLTGVGEQFF
TRBJ1-2 | NA | TRBV6-5 | few | 15 | TGTGCCAGCAAGGAAGAACAGTACAAGAACTATGGCTACACCTTC | CASKEEQYKNYGYTF
TRBJ2-3 | TRBD2 | TRBV5-8 | once | 15 | TGTGCCAGCAGTTTAGCGGGGGGGCTCTCAGATACGCAGTATTTT | CASSLAGGLSDTQYF
TRBJ1-4 | NA | TRBV7-9 | NA | 13 | TGTGCCAGCAGCCTCGGACTTGGAGAAAAACTGTTTTTT | CASSLGLGEKLFF
TRBJ1-2 | TRBD1 | TRBV14 | NA | 15 | TGTGCCAGCAGCTCTCGGACAGGGGTAGACTATGGCTACACCTTC | CASSSRTGVDYGYTF
TRBJ2-1 | NA | TRBV11-2 | NA | 14 | TGTGCCAGCAGCTTACTTGGCAGTCACAATGAGCAGTTCTTC | CASSLLGSHNEQFF
TRBJ1-1 | NA | TRBV7-2 | NA | 12 | TGTGCCAGCAGGGGACAGAACACTGAAGCTTTCTTT | CASRGQNTEAFF
TRBJ2-1 | TRBD1 | TRBV9 | NA | 15 | TGTGCCAGCAGCGTAGTTGAGGGGGACAGGGATGAGCAGTTCTTC | CASSVVEGDRDEQFF
TRBJ1-5 | TRBD1 | TRBV23-1 | few | 16 | TGCGCCAGCAGTCTCGGGACAGGGAGAACGGGGCAGCCCCAGCATTTT | CASSLGTGRTGQPQHF
TRBJ1-3 | NA | TRBV29-1 | NA | 14 | TGCAGCGTTGCCGCGACAGGCTCTGGAAACACCATATATTTT | CSVAATGSGNTIYF
TRBJ1-5 | TRBD1 | TRBV19 | NA | 15 | TGTGCCAGTAGTGCCCGGGACAGAGCAAATCAGCCCCAGCATTTT | CASSARDRANQPQHF
TRBJ2-3 | NA | TRBV19 | NA | 11 | TGTGCCAGTAGTGGGGCGGATACGCAGTATTTT | CASSGADTQYF
TRBJ2-5 | NA | TRBV5-8 | NA | 16 | TGTGCCAGCAGCTTGGGTACGGGAGCCTACCAAGAGACCCAGTACTTC | CASSLGTGAYQETQYF
TRBJ2-2 | NA | TRBV7-8 | NA | 16 | TGTGCCAGCAGCTTAAACAGGGACCCCAGCACCGGGGAGCTGTTTTTT | CASSLNRDPSTGELFF
TRBJ2-5 | NA | TRBV24-1 | NA | 13 | TGTGCCACCAGTGAACAGGGACAAGAGACCCAGTACTTC | CATSEQGQETQYF
TRBJ2-3 | TRBD1 | TRBV2 | once | 16 | TGTGCCAGCAGTGAAGACAGGGGTCCGATCACAGATACGCAGTATTTT | CASSEDRGPITDTQYF
TRBJ1-1 | TRBD1 | TRBV5-1 | NA | 15 | TGCGCCAGCAGCACCCTACAGGGGGCCAACACTGAAGCTTTCTTT | CASSTLQGANTEAFF
TRBJ1-2 | TRBD1 | TRBV6-1 | NA | 15 | TGTGCCAGCAGTGAAGCGCCAGGGGGCGTCTATGGCTACACCTTC | CASSEAPGGVYGYTF
TRBJ1-2 | TRBD1 | TRBV27 | NA | 12 | TGTGCCGTATTCCGTCAGGGGGAAGGCTACACCTTC | CAVFRQGEGYTF
TRBJ2-1 | NA | TRBV5-1 | NA | 14 | TGCGCCAGCAGCTTGGCCACGACAAAGAATGAGCAGTTCTTC | CASSLATTKNEQFF
TRBJ1-6 | TRBD1 | TRBV6-6 | NA | 17 | TGTGCCAGCAGTCTGACAACAGGGGTGGTAGTTGATTCACCCCTCCACTTT | CASSLTTGVVVDSPLHF
TRBJ1-1 | NA | TRBV7-9 | NA | 12 | TGTGCCAGCAGCTTAGAGGAGGCTGAAGCTTTCTTT | CASSLEEAEAFF
TRBJ2-5 | NA | TRBV5-4 | NA | 14 | TGTGCCAGCAGCTCATGGGACTCGGACGAGACCCAGTACTTC | CASSSWDSDETQYF
TRBJ2-3 | TRBD2 | TRBV11-2 | NA | 17 | TGTGCCAGCAGCTCCCGAATTTCTAGCGGGGGCTCAGATACGCAGTATTTT | CASSSRISSGGSDTQYF
TRBJ2-2 | TRBD2 | TRBV7-7 | NA | 15 | TGTGCCAGCAGCGGGACTAGCCGTTCCACCGGGGAGCTGTTTTTT | CASSGTSRSTGELFF
TRBJ1-1 | TRBD1 | TRBV7-2 | NA | 13 | TGTGCCAGCACGCCAGGGGGCTCAGCTGAAGCTTTCTTT | CASTPGGSAEAFF
TRBJ2-5 | NA | TRBV5-5 | NA | 15 | TGTGCCAGCAGCTTGGGCGACAGGTCTAGGGAGACCCAGTACTTC | CASSLGDRSRETQYF
TRBJ1-2 | TRBD1 | TRBV5-4 | NA | 17 | TGTGCCAGCAGCGCCGGGACAGGGGCCACTCTTAACTATGGCTACACCTTC | CASSAGTGATLNYGYTF
TRBJ2-3 | NA | TRBV11-2 | NA | 15 | TGTGCCAGCAGCTTAAATCCACAGGGAACAGATACGCAGTATTTT | CASSLNPQGTDTQYF
TRBJ2-3 | NA | TRBV18 | once | 16 | TGTGCCAGCTCACCACCGATGGGGGCGAGCACAGATACGCAGTATTTT | CASSPPMGASTDTQYF
TRBJ2-4 | TRBD1 | TRBV30 | NA | 13 | TGTGCCTGGAGTCTACAGGGGGCCAACATTCAGTACTTC | CAWSLQGANIQYF
TRBJ2-1 | TRBD2 | TRBV4-1 | NA | 18 | TGCGCCAGCAGCCAGATCGGGACTAGCGGGGGGGCTTACAATGAGCAGTTCTTC | CASSQIGTSGGAYNEQFF
TRBJ2-7 | NA | TRBV18 | NA | 12 | TGTGCCAGCTCACCAAATAGCCCCGAGCAGTACTTC | CASSPNSPEQYF
TRBJ1-5 | NA | TRBV10-2 | NA | 15 | TGCGCCAGCAGTTTCGAAGGTTCGGGAAATCAGCCCCAGCATTTT | CASSFEGSGNQPQHF
TRBJ1-2 | NA | TRBV5-1 | NA | 17 | TGCGCCAGCAGCTTGGAGGTTTTGGCCGGAGCTAACTATGGCTACACCTTC | CASSLEVLAGANYGYTF
TRBJ1-4 | TRBD1 | TRBV5-4 | NA | 20 | TGTGCCAGCAGCTCTTCATATGGGACAGGGATATCTACAACTAATGAAAAACTGTTTTTT | CASSSSYGTGISTTNEKLFF
TRBJ1-1 | NA | TRBV7-8 | NA | 13 | TGTGCCAGCAGCTTAGACGGCGGTACTGAAGCTTTCTTT | CASSLDGGTEAFF
TRBJ1-2 | NA | TRBV6-4 | NA | 14 | TGTGCCAGCAGTGTCGGTTTAGGGGCTGGTGGCTACACCTTC | CASSVGLGAGGYTF
TRBJ1-5 | NA | TRBV29-1 | NA | 14 | TGCAGCGCGGCTTGGGGCACAGGGAATCAGCCCCAGCATTTT | CSAAWGTGNQPQHF
TRBJ2-1 | NA | TRBV9 | NA | 14 | TGTGCCAGCGAAGGGGGGGACTACTACAATGAGCAGTTCTTC | CASEGGDYYNEQFF
TRBJ2-5 | TRBD1 | TRBV9 | NA | 15 | TGTGCCAGCATTCCAGGACAGGGGGGGCAAGAGACCCAGTACTTC | CASIPGQGGQETQYF